Below are 13 T cell receptor beta chains sequenced from a single sample in a study of T cell clones after liver transplantation. This table comes from immunoSEQ multiplex PCR, and its TCRdb copy is limited to in-frame clones, with some not included. The sample has 12,000 to 15,000 clones, about nine tenths seen once. The sequencing used CD8+ T cells from blood, collected before liver transplant. These receptors were taken from a human donor who received a liver transplant.

This chain connects TRBV5-1 to TRBJ1-3; no firm D call. The CDR3 is 11 amino acids. Germline CDR1 and CDR2: SGHRS and YFSETQ. V shed 5 bases and J shed 9 bases, with 9 bases lying between them. The DNA of the CDR3 is TGCGCCAGCAGATCCGCAAGCACCATATATTTT. Translating gives CASRSASTIYF.

The chain recombines TRBV5-6 with TRBJ2-3; D is unresolved. The germline V gene encodes CDR1 SGHDT and CDR2 YYEEEE. Trimming left V 0 bases short and J 3 bases short, with 8 bases between. The CDR3 is 14 amino acids. The CDR3 nucleotides are TGTGCCAGCAGCTTGGTCGACGAAACAGATACGCAGTATTTT. This encodes CASSLVDETDTQYF.

This chain joins TRBV6-5 and TRBJ2-7; possible D gene TRBD1, 6 bases. The CDR3 consists of 16 residues. V lost 0 bases and J lost 4, with 16 bases in between. The germline gives CDR1 MNHEY, CDR2 SVGAGI. CDR3 sequence reads: CASSYSVGMRGYEQYF. For the CDR3, the DNA is TGTGCCAGCAGTTACTCGGTAGGGATGAGGGGGTACGAGCAGTACTTC.

The chain joins TRBV27 to TRBJ2-1; possibly TRBD2 for D (5 bases). Per germline, CDR1 MNHEY and CDR2 SMNVEV (reference sequence). Trimming took 8 bases from V and 0 from J, leaving 14 bases between them. The CDR3 has 15 amino acids. The CDR3 is CASGVEGSSYNEQFF. The CDR3 DNA reads as TGTGCCAGCGGGGTTGAGGGAAGCTCCTACAATGAGCAGTTCTTC.

The genes are TRBV28 and TRBJ2-7; D may correspond to TRBD1 or TRBD2 (5 bases each). The germline V gene encodes CDR1 MDHEN and CDR2 SYDVKM. With 3 bases removed from V and 0 bases from J, the gap between germline ends came to 21 bases. CDR3 length equals 18 residues. For the CDR3, the DNA is TGTGCCAGCAGTTTGATAGGGGTTCGGGGCCGAGGCTCCTACGAGCAGTACTTC. This translates into CASSLIGVRGRGSYEQYF.

This clone came up once. The V gene is TRBV6-5, the J gene TRBJ2-7, with 7 bases lining up with TRBD1. V shed 6 bases, J shed 4 bases, and the junction held 6 bases outside the gene matches. The germline V gene has CDR1 MNHEY and CDR2 SVGAGI. The CDR3 loop spans 13 amino acids. The CDR3 DNA reads as TGTGCCAGCAGACAGGGGCCACTATACGAGCAGTACTTC. It specifies CASRQGPLYEQYF.

The rearrangement joins TRBV7-6 to TRBJ2-7, with a possible D match to TRBD1 (5 bases). Germline V lookup: CDR1 SGHVS, CDR2 FNYEAQ. This CDR3 is built from 13 residues. V was clipped by 6 bases and J by 1 base, with 10 bases between them. Written as DNA, the CDR3 is TGTGCCAGCAGTAGAGCAGGGTCCTACGAGCAGTACTTC. This sequence encodes CASSRAGSYEQYF.

The chain carries TRBV7-6 and TRBJ2-1, with D possibly being TRBD2 (6 bases). There are 16 residues in the CDR3. The V end was cut by 3 bases, the J end by 0 bases, with 12 bases between. Germline values: CDR1 SGHVS, CDR2 FNYEAQ. The CDR3 protein is CASSFPGTSSYNEQFF. CDR3 bases: TGTGCCAGCAGCTTCCCTGGGACTTCCTCCTACAATGAGCAGTTCTTC.

This clone has just one count. The chain recombines TRBV29-1 with TRBJ2-1; 10 bases are shared with TRBD2. The V segment lost 5 bases and the J segment 4 bases; nucleotides outside the gene matches: 2. Germline-derived CDR1 and CDR2 are SQVTM and ANQGSEA. This CDR3 region has 13 residues. The DNA of the CDR3 is TGCAGCGTTCTACTAGCGGGGTACAATGAGCAGTTCTTC. Its translation: CSVLLAGYNEQFF.

The CDR3 DNA is TGTGCCAGCAGTACATCAGCCATTCGGGATTCGGGCTACACCTTC. Its protein is CASSTSAIRDSGYTF. The chain employs TRBV27 and TRBJ1-2, with D hard to call. The V gene lost 5 bases and the J gene lost 8 bases, with 21 bases spanning the gap. Per the germline V gene, CDR1 is MNHEY and CDR2 is SMNVEV (reference sequence). This CDR3 is built from 15 residues.

The genes are TRBV18 and TRBJ2-1, with 7 bases lining up with TRBD2. The CDR3 covers 17 residues. With V trimmed by 3 bases and J by 6 bases, 14 bases remained unmatched. CDR1 and CDR2 (germline): KGHSH, LQKENI. CDR3 residues: CASSPLDGGRSPNEQFF. The CDR3 DNA reads TGTGCCAGCTCACCGCTAGATGGCGGGAGATCTCCCAATGAGCAGTTCTTC.

The J gene is TRBJ1-4, the V gene TRBV2; 9 nucleotides align to TRBD1. The length of the CDR3 is 17 residues. Looked up from germline, CDR1 is SNHLY and CDR2 is FYNNEI. Trimming cost V 4 bases and J 0 bases; bases outside gene matches: 6. In nucleotides, the CDR3 is TGTGCCAGCAGTGGCACAGGGGGCGACACAACTAATGAAAAACTGTTTTTT. It translates to CASSGTGGDTTNEKLFF. Looking up the rest from reference TRBV2 and TRBJ1-4 gives the full variable domain: EPEVTQTPSHQVTQMGQEVILRCVPISNHLYFYWYRQILGQKVEFLVSFYNNEISEKSEIFDDQFSVERPDGSNFTLKIRSTKLEDSAMYFCASSGTGGDTTNEKLFFGSGTQLSVL.

This chain joins TRBV5-1 and TRBJ2-5; 13 nucleotides agree with TRBD2. The CDR3 is made up of 16 amino acids. Unmatched junction bases numbered 4, after V lost 3 bases and J lost 2 bases. Looked up from germline, CDR1 is SGHRS and CDR2 is YFSETQ. For the CDR3, the DNA is TGCGCCAGCAGCTACTGGACTAGCGGGGGACAAGAGACCCAGTACTTC. Its translation: CASSYWTSGGQETQYF.